The T cell receptor (beta chain) under discussion was sequenced for a study of beta chain features in type 1 diabetes. Comment on this clone: Its antigen is as yet unknown.

V was pared by 1 base and J by 0 bases, with 5 bases of the junction left unmatched. The CDR3 runs to 16 residues. Looked up from germline, CDR1 is LGHNA and CDR2 is YSLEER. The whole isolated RNA underwent reverse transcription, so sequencing captured expressed TCRB transcripts. Data came from immunoSEQ multiplex PCR; TCRdb stores just in-frame clones and leaves some out. The table records 20,000 to 25,000 clones, about 57% of them present only once. Findings of the study overall: Researchers reported that naive, central memory and Treg TCRB repertoires appeared more similar in patients than in healthy donors. Significant though moderate, a shortening of TCRB CDR3s appeared in all four CD4+ subsets of Type 1 diabetes patients. VDJ junctions sequenced from type 1 diabetes patients showed fewer insertions and more deletions.

The receptor was derived from a man younger than 35 with type 1 diabetes. Sequencing input: stem cell memory CD4+ T cells from blood. The chain uses TRBV4-3 and TRBJ2-7; 8 nucleotides match TRBD1. DNA for the CDR3: TGCGCCAGCAGCCAAGGACCGACAGGGGCCTCCTACGAGCAGTACTTC. It translates to CASSQGPTGASYEQYF.